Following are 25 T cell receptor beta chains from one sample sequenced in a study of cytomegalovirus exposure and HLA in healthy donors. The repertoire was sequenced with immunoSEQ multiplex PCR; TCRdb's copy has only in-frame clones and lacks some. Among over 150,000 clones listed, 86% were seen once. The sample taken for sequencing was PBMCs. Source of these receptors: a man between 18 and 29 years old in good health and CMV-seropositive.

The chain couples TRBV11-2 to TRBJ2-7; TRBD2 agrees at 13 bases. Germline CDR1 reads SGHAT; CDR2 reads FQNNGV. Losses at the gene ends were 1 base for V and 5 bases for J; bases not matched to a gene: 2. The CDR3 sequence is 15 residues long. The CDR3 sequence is CASSLVGTSGNEQYF. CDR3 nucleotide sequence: TGTGCCAGCAGCTTAGTCGGGACTAGCGGGAACGAGCAGTACTTC.

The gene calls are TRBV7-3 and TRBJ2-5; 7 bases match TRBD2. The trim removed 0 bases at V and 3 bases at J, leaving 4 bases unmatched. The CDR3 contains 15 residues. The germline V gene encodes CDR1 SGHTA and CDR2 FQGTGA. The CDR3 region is CASSLTGLAEETQYF. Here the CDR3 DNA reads TGTGCCAGCAGCTTAACAGGCCTAGCGGAAGAGACCCAGTACTTC.

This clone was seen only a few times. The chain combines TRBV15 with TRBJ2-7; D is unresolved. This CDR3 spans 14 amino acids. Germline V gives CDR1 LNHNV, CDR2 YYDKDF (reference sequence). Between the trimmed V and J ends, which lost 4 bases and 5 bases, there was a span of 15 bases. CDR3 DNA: TGTGCCACCAGCACAGGATATCCGTTCGACGAGCAGTACTTC. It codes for CATSTGYPFDEQYF.

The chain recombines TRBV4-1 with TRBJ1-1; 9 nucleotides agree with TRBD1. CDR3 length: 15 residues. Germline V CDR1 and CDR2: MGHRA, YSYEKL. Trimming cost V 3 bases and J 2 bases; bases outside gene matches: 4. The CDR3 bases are TGCGCCAGCAGCCAGCCCACAGGGGGCAACACTGAAGCTTTCTTT. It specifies CASSQPTGGNTEAFF.

The CDR3 reads CASSWDSRNIQYF. The DNA for the CDR3 is TGTGCCAGCAGCTGGGACTCTCGGAACATTCAGTACTTC. This chain links TRBV7-9 with TRBJ2-4; D may be TRBD2 (6 bases). Trimming pared 4 bases from V and 7 bases from J, leaving 11 bases between. The CDR3 runs to 13 residues. Germline V CDR1 and CDR2: SEHNR, FQNEAQ (reference sequence).

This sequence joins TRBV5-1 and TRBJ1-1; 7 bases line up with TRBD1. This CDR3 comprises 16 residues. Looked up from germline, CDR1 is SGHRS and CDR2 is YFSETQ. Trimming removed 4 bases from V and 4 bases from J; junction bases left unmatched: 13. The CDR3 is CASSVRDRPNFTEAFF. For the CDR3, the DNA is TGCGCCAGCAGCGTCCGGGACAGACCGAATTTCACTGAAGCTTTCTTT.

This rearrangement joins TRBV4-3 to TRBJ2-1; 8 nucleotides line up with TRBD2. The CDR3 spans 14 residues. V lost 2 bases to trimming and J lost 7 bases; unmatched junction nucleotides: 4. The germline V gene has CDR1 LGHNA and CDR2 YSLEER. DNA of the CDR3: TGCGCCAGCAGCCAAACGGGGGGGCGAAATGAGCAGTTCTTC. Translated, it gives CASSQTGGRNEQFF.

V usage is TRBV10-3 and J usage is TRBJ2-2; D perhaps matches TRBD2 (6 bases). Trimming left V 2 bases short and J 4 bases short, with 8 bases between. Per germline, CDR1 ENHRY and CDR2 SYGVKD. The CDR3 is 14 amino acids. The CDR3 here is CAISEGGGTGELFF. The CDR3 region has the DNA TGTGCCATCAGTGAGGGGGGAGGCACCGGGGAGCTGTTTTTT.

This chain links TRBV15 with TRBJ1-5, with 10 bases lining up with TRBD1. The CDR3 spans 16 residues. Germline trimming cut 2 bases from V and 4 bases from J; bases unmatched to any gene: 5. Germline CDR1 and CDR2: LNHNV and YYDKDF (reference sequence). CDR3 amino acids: CATSRLRTGGNQPQHF. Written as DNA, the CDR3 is TGTGCCACCAGCAGACTCCGGACAGGGGGAAATCAGCCCCAGCATTTT.

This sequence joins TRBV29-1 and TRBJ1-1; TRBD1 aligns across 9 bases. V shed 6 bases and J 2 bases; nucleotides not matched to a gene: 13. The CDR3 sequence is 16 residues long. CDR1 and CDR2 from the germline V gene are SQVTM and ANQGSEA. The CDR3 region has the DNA TGCAGCGTGGATACCGGGACAGGGACCTTTAACACTGAAGCTTTCTTT. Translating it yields CSVDTGTGTFNTEAFF.

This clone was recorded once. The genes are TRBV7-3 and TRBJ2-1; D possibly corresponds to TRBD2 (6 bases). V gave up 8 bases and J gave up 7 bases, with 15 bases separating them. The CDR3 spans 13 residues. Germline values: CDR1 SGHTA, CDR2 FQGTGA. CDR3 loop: CASGRGPGNEQFF. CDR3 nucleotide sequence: TGTGCCAGCGGGCGGGGCCCGGGGAATGAGCAGTTCTTC.

The CDR3 spells CAISAGSGLPGQGAGNQPQHF. In DNA, the CDR3 is TGTGCCATCAGTGCCGGCAGCGGGTTGCCGGGACAGGGGGCGGGCAATCAGCCCCAGCATTTT. The chain uses TRBV10-3 and TRBJ1-5; 12 nucleotides agree with TRBD1. Trimming cost V 4 bases and J 2 bases; bases outside gene matches: 18. Germline CDR1 and CDR2: ENHRY and SYGVKD. CDR3 size: 21 residues.

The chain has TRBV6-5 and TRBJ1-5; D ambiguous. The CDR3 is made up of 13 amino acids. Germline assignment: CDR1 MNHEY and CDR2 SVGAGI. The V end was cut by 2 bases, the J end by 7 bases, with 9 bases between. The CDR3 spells CASSYSESQPQHF. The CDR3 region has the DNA TGTGCCAGCAGTTACAGTGAAAGCCAGCCCCAGCATTTT.

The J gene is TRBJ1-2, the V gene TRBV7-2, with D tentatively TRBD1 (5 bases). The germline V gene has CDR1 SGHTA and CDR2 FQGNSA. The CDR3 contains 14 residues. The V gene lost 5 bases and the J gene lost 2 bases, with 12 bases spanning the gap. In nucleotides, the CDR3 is TGTGCCAGCAGCGCCCAGGGTTTAAACTATGGCTACACCTTC. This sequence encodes CASSAQGLNYGYTF.

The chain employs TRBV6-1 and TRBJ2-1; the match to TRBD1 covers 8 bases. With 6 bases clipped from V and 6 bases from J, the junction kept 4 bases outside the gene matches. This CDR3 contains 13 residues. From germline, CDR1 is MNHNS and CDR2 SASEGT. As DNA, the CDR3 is TGTGCCAGCAGAACAACAGGGGGCAATGAGCAGTTCTTC. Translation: CASRTTGGNEQFF.

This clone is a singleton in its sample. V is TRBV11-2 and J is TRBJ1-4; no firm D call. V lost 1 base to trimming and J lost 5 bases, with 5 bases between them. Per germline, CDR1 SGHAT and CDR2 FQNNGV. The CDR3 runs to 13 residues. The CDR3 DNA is TGTGCCAGCAGCTTAGCCCAGAATGAAAAACTGTTTTTT. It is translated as CASSLAQNEKLFF.

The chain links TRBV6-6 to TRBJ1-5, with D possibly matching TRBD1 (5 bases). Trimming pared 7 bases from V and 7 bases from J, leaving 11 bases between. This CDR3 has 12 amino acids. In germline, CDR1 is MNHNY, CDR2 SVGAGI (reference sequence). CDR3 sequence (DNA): TGTGCCAGCAACCCGGGGGAACAGCCCCAGCATTTT. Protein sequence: CASNPGEQPQHF.

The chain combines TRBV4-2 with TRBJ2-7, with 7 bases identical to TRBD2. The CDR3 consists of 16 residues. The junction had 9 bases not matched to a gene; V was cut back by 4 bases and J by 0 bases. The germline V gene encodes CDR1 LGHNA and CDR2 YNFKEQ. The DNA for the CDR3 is TGTGCCAGCAGCCTAGACCCGCGGGAGAGCTCCTACGAGCAGTACTTC. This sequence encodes CASSLDPRESSYEQYF.

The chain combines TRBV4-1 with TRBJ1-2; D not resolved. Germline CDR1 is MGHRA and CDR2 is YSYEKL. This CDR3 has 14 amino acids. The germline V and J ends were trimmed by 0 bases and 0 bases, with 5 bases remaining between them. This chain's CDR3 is CASSQDRANYGYTF. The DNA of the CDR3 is TGCGCCAGCAGCCAAGATCGGGCTAACTATGGCTACACCTTC.

The CDR3 loop is CASSLAGEYNEQFF. As DNA, the CDR3 is TGTGCCAGCAGTTTAGCTGGGGAGTACAATGAGCAGTTCTTC. The chain carries TRBV27 and TRBJ2-1, with D tentatively TRBD2 (5 bases). The CDR3 is made up of 14 amino acids. Germline V gene lookup returns CDR1 MNHEY and CDR2 SMNVEV (reference sequence). Trimming removed 2 bases at V and 4 bases at J, with 9 bases between.

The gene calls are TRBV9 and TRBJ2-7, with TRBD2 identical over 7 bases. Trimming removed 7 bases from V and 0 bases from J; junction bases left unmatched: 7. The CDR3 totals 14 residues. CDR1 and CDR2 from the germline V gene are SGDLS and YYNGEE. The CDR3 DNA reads TGTGCCAGCGGGGAGGGCCACCACTCCTACGAGCAGTACTTC. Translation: CASGEGHHSYEQYF.

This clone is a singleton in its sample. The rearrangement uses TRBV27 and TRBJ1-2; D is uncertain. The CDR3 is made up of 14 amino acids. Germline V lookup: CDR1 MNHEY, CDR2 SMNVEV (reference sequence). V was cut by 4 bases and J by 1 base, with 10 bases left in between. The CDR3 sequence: CASSSNRINYGYTF. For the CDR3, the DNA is TGTGCCAGCAGTTCCAACAGAATTAACTATGGCTACACCTTC.

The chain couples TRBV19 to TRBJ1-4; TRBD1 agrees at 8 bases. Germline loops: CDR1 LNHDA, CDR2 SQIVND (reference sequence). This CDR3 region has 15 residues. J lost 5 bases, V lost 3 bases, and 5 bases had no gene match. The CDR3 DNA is TGTGCCAGTAGTATCCGGGACAGGCCGAATGAAAAACTGTTTTTT. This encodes CASSIRDRPNEKLFF.

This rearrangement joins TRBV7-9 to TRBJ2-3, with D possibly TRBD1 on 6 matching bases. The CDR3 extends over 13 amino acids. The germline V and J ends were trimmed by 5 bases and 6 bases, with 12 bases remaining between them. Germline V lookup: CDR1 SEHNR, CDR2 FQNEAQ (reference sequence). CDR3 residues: CASSVNRADTQYF. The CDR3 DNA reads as TGTGCCAGCAGCGTCAACAGGGCTGATACGCAGTATTTT.

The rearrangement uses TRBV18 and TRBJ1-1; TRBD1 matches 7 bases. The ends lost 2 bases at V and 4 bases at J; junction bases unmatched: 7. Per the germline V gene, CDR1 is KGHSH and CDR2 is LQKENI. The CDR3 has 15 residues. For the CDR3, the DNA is TGTGCCAGCTCACCAAGTAGGGCAGGGGGCACTGAAGCTTTCTTT. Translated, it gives CASSPSRAGGTEAFF.